These T cell receptor beta chains were read from a single sample in a study of shared clonotypes between healthy human individuals. TCRdb keeps only in-frame clones here, not all; method: immunoSEQ multiplex PCR. The sample carries 2 million to 2.5 million clones, roughly 92% recorded once. Sample: naive CD4+ T cells from PBMCs. These TCRs come from a man aged 18 to 30 in good health. Some clones in this sample may be carry-over from other donors' samples. Both conserved end residues are part of each CDR3. A D gene is named only where the DNA matches it firmly. A clone size is listed for some rows: how often the clone was seen (once, few, many), or a class if it is expanded.

D: TRBD1
size: -
J: TRBJ2-1
V: TRBV11-3
length: 15
DNA: TGTGCCAGCAGCTCCGGGACAGGGCCCCTAAAGGAGCAGTTCTTC
CDR3: CASSSGTGPLKEQFF

D: -
size: -
J: TRBJ1-4
V: TRBV21-1
length: 14
DNA: TGTGCCAGCAGCAACAGGGGATTTAATGAAAAACTGTTTTTT
CDR3: CASSNRGFNEKLFF

D: -
size: -
J: TRBJ1-2
V: TRBV28
length: 13
DNA: TGTGCCAGCATGGGGGTCCCCTACTATGGCTACACCTTC
CDR3: CASMGVPYYGYTF

D: -
size: -
J: TRBJ1-3
V: TRBV6-1
length: 11
DNA: TGTGCCAGCAGTACTGGAAACACCATATATTTT
CDR3: CASSTGNTIYF

D: TRBD2
size: -
J: TRBJ2-3
V: TRBV5-1
length: 15
DNA: TGCGCCAGCGACTTAAGCGGGAGGCTGGGAGATACGCAGTATTTT
CDR3: CASDLSGRLGDTQYF

D: TRBD1
size: -
J: TRBJ2-7
V: TRBV5-1
length: 15
DNA: TGCGCCAGCAGCCCCACCGGGACAGGCCCCTACGAGCAGTACTTC
CDR3: CASSPTGTGPYEQYF

D: -
size: -
J: TRBJ2-1
V: TRBV18
length: 13
DNA: TGTGCCAGCTCACCACCCAGCTACAATGAGCAGTTCTTC
CDR3: CASSPPSYNEQFF

D: TRBD2
size: -
J: TRBJ2-2
V: TRBV5-1
length: 15
DNA: TGCGCCAGCAGCTCCATCGGCGGGGGGACCGGGGAGCTGTTTTTT
CDR3: CASSSIGGGTGELFF

D: -
size: -
J: TRBJ1-2
V: TRBV7-2
length: 13
DNA: TGTGCCAGCAGCTTAGCCACAGTCCGGGCTAGGACCTTC
CDR3: CASSLATVRARTF

D: -
size: -
J: TRBJ2-2
V: TRBV5-5
length: 15
DNA: TGTGCCAGCAGCTTGGAACCAGGGCACACCGGGGAGCTGTTTTTT
CDR3: CASSLEPGHTGELFF

D: TRBD1
size: -
J: TRBJ2-3
V: TRBV10-3
length: 17
DNA: TGTGCCATCAGTGACTGGACAGGAGCCCCGAGCACAGATACGCAGTATTTT
CDR3: CAISDWTGAPSTDTQYF

D: -
size: -
J: TRBJ1-5
V: TRBV19
length: 14
DNA: TGTGCCAGTAGTATGAAACAGGGAGGTCAGCCCCAGCATTTT
CDR3: CASSMKQGGQPQHF

D: -
size: -
J: TRBJ2-1
V: TRBV27
length: 15
DNA: TGTGCCAGCAGTTTTGGGTACAGCTCCTACAATGAGCAGTTCTTC
CDR3: CASSFGYSSYNEQFF

D: TRBD2
size: once
J: TRBJ2-1
V: TRBV7-7
length: 15
DNA: TGTGCCAGCAGCCCGGAGCGGGGGACCTACAATGAGCAGTTCTTC
CDR3: CASSPERGTYNEQFF

D: -
size: -
J: TRBJ1-2
V: TRBV2
length: 15
DNA: TGTGCCAGCCTCCCTCTGCTGGGGTCTGACTATGGCTACACCTTC
CDR3: CASLPLLGSDYGYTF

D: TRBD2
size: -
J: TRBJ2-5
V: TRBV28
length: 13
DNA: TGTGCCAGCGTAGCGGGAGGCCAAGAGACCCAGTACTTC
CDR3: CASVAGGQETQYF

D: -
size: -
J: TRBJ1-1
V: TRBV28
length: 11
DNA: TGTGCCATCGCTCGAGGGACTGAAGCTTTCTTT
CDR3: CAIARGTEAFF

D: -
size: -
J: TRBJ1-1
V: TRBV9
length: 14
DNA: TGTGCCAGCAGCGTTGTAATTGGTTACACTGAAGCTTTCTTT
CDR3: CASSVVIGYTEAFF

D: -
size: -
J: TRBJ1-4
V: TRBV5-1
length: 14
DNA: TGCGCCAGCAGCTTGGACAGGAGTAATGAAAAACTGTTTTTT
CDR3: CASSLDRSNEKLFF

D: -
size: -
J: TRBJ1-1
V: TRBV5-1
length: 12
DNA: TGCGCCAGCAGGCTGCCCGAGGCTGAAGCTTTCTTT
CDR3: CASRLPEAEAFF

D: -
size: -
J: TRBJ2-7
V: TRBV18
length: 14
DNA: TGTGCCAGCTCACCAAGCAGGGTGGTCTACGAGCAGTACTTC
CDR3: CASSPSRVVYEQYF

D: -
size: -
J: TRBJ2-1
V: TRBV9
length: 16
DNA: TGTGCCAGCAGCGTAGGAATGAGTGGGGGGAGAGATGAGCAGTTCTTC
CDR3: CASSVGMSGGRDEQFF

D: TRBD2
size: -
J: TRBJ2-1
V: TRBV4-3
length: 16
DNA: TGCGCCAGCAGCCAAGAAATACAGGCGGGAGTCAATGAGCAGTTCTTC
CDR3: CASSQEIQAGVNEQFF

D: TRBD2
size: -
J: TRBJ2-7
V: TRBV7-2
length: 16
DNA: TGTGCCAGCAGCTTAGCCCCTAGCGGGATCAGCTACGAGCAGTACTTC
CDR3: CASSLAPSGISYEQYF

D: TRBD1
size: -
J: TRBJ2-1
V: TRBV5-4
length: 14
DNA: TGTGCCAGCAGCTTCTTCGGACAGGACAATGAGCAGTTCTTC
CDR3: CASSFFGQDNEQFF